This T cell receptor (beta chain) was found in a study of glioma-infiltrating T cells after dendritic cell vaccination. Overall study findings and caveats: Few patients contributed both blood and tumor specimens.

CDR1 and CDR2 (germline): SGHTS, YDEGEE. The length of the CDR3 is 13 residues. Trimming took off 3 bases at V and 2 bases at J, with 9 bases between the two ends. A remark on this clone: Antigen unknown.

Libraries were prepared by immunoSEQ multiplex PCR; TCRdb keeps only in-frame clonotypes and omits some of them. Here the sample spans some 60,000 clones, about 80% being singletons. The time point denotes: after dendritic cell vaccination, including at tumor progression/relapse. Fresh-frozen tumor tissue and more than two years of survival data were available for all. This material consisted of blood, taken after dendritic cell vaccination. The chain employs TRBV5-8 and TRBJ2-7; D is perhaps TRBD2 (6 bases). The receptor's source is a human donor with glioblastoma. The DNA for the CDR3 is TGTGCCAGCAGCTCCGGAGGGCCCTACGAGCAGTACTTC. This sequence encodes CASSSGGPYEQYF.